The sequence of this TCR beta chain was determined in a study of blood T cell repertoires in COVID-19. Study in general: There were acute and convalescent COVID-19 samples, and they came from the United States, Italy and Spain. T cells, B-cell-depleted T cells, or PBMCs provided the cDNA or gDNA that served as material.

CDR3 length equals 13 residues. V dropped 7 bases and J dropped 4; count of bases not matched to a gene: 7. Germline V gene lookup returns CDR1 SQVTM and CDR2 ANQGSEA. This clone was counted a single time. Per the original methods: Nucleated cell number was recorded as an estimate derived from reference gene primer amplification. Sequenced by immunoSEQ multiplex PCR; TCRdb stores in-frame clones only, minus some. That table gives V, J and clone size, and the DNA gave D and trimming. The table includes fewer than 300,000 clones, approximately 90% detected once. The TCR comes from a woman aged 25-40 years with COVID-19, enrolled during active disease. This chain connects TRBV29-1 to TRBJ2-5; the match to TRBD2 covers 9 bases. Specimen: peripheral blood. The CDR3 coding sequence is TGCAGCGCTGGGACTAGCAGGGGAGAGACCCAGTACTTC. This sequence encodes CSAGTSRGETQYF.